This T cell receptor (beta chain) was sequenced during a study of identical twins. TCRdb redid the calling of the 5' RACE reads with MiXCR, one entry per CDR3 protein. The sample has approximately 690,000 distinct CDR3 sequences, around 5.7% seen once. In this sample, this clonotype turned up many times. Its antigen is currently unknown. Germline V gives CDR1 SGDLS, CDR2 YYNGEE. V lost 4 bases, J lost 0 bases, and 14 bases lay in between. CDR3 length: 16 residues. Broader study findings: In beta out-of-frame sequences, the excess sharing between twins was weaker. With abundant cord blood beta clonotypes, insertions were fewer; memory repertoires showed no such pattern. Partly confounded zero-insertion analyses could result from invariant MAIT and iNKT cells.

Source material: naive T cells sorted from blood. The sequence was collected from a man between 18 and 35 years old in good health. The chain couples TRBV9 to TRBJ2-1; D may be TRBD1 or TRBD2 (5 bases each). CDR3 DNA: TGTGCCAGCAGCTCCTCGGGGACGAGCTCCTACAATGAGCAGTTCTTC. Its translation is CASSSSGTSSYNEQFF.